This T cell receptor (beta chain) was profiled in a study of blood T cell repertoires in COVID-19. Study information: COVID-19 samples, acute and convalescent, were from the United States, Italy and Spain. Sample material is recorded as cDNA or gDNA derived from T cells, B-cell-depleted T cells, or PBMCs.

J lost 3 bases, V lost 4 bases, and 16 bases had no gene match. Germline loops: CDR1 LGHNT, CDR2 FRNRAP. CDR3 length: 18 amino acids. Original handling: The authors estimated nucleated cell counts from reference gene primer amplification. Generated by immunoSEQ multiplex PCR, the TCRdb table keeps only in-frame clones and is missing some. The DNA was the basis for D and trimming; V, J and clone size are from that table. This table has some 97,000 clones, just under 80% appearing once. The V and J genes are TRBV12-5 and TRBJ2-3; 7 nucleotides match TRBD1. The clonotype was recovered from a man aged 65-85 years with active or convalescent COVID-19. The sample was peripheral blood. CDR3 sequence (DNA): TGTGCTAGTGGTTCCATGAGGGACGGGACAGCCCATACAGATACGCAGTATTTT. The encoded protein is CASGSMRDGTAHTDTQYF.